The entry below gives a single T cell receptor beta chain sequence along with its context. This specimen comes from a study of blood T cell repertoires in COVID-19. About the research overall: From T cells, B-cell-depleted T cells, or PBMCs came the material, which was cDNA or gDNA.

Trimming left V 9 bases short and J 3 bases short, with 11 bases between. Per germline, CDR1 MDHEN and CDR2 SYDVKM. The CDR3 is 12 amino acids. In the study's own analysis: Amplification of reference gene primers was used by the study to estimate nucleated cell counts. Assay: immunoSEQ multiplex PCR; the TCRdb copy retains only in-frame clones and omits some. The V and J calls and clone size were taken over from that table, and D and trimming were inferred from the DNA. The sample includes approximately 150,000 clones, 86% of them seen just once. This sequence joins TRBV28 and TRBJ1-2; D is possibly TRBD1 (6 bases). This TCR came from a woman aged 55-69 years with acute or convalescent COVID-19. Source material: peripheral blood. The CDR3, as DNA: TGTGCCAGTAGGGGGGGATACTATGGCTACACCTTC. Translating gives CASRGGYYGYTF.